This T cell receptor (beta chain) was profiled in a study of T-cell memory formation after mild COVID-19. The wider study: TCR clusters showed largely donor specificity. Study findings and constraints: CD4/CD8 balance characterized clones contracting day 15 to 85, and CD4+ skew characterized later expanders. Detection of some responders pre-infection suggested pre-existing cross-reactive memory T cells participated.

The CDR3 totals 15 residues. V shed 6 bases and J shed 0 bases, with 13 bases lying between them. CDR1 is ENHRY and CDR2 is SYGVKD in the germline V gene. With constant-segment primers, 5'RACE yielded cDNA libraries of TCR alpha and TCR beta that carried sample barcodes and UMIs. Via MiXCR, TCRdb re-called the 5' RACE reads, giving one row per CDR3 protein. The sample lists 98,000 or so distinct CDR3 sequences; 18% were seen once. On this clonotype itself: No antigen is known for it.

This chain joins TRBV10-3 and TRBJ2-3; no definite D call. The TCR was taken from a man younger than 35 who had mild COVID-19 (a few samples of this study predate the infection). Cell type and time point are not known. The material sequenced was PBMCs or a T cell subset sorted from them (not recorded which). The CDR3 DNA reads as TGTGCCATCAGCTCCCCTAGGGCTAGCACAGATACGCAGTATTTT. It specifies CAISSPRASTDTQYF.